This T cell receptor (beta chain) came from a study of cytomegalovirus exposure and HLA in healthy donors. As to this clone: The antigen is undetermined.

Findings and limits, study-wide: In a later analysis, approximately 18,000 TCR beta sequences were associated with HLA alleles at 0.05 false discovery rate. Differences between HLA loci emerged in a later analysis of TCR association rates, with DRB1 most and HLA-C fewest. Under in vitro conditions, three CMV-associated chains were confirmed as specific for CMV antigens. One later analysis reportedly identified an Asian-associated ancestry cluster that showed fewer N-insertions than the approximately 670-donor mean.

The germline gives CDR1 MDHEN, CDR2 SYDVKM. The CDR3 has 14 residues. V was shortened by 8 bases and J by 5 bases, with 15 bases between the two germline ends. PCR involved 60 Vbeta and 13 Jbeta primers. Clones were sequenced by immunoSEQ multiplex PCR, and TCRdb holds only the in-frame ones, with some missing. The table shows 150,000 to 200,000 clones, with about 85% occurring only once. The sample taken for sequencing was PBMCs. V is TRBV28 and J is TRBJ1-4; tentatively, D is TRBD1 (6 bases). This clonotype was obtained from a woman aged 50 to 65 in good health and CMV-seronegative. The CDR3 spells CASGLQGSNEKLFF. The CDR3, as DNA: TGTGCCAGCGGATTACAGGGTTCCAATGAAAAACTGTTTTTT.